This TCR beta chain was captured in a study of cytomegalovirus exposure and HLA in healthy donors. Study-wide points: There were some V segments, including TRBV6-2 and TRBV6-3, excluded as indistinguishable. Cytomegalovirus-associated TCR beta chains were listed, numbering some 180.

PCR was performed using 60 Vbeta and 13 Jbeta primers. This table comes from immunoSEQ multiplex PCR, and its TCRdb copy is limited to in-frame clones, with some not included. In total, the table holds about 130,000 clones. Regarding this clone: Its matching antigen is unknown.

Germline CDR1 reads SQVTM; CDR2 reads ANQGSEA. CDR3 size: 13 residues. The clonotype comes from a young man in good health and CMV-seronegative. This chain connects TRBV29-1 to TRBJ2-5; 7 nucleotides match TRBD1. The J call may be wrong; the DNA end is better matched by TRBJ2-7. Input material: PBMCs. The CDR3 protein is CSVTGQTTYEQYF. The CDR3 nucleotides are TGCAGCGTCACGGGACAGACCACCTACGAGCAGTACTTC.